The rows below give T cell receptor beta chains drawn from one sample of a study of T cells in Graves' hyperthyroidism and ophthalmopathy. TCRdb re-called the multiplex PCR reads with MiXCR, one entry per CDR3 protein. The table lists 800,000 or so distinct CDR3 sequences, 35% to 45% of them singletons. The sample consisted of blood. The receptors were gathered from a young man with Graves' hyperthyroidism. Each CDR3 is given without its conserved first and last residue. Fields, in order: CDR3 length, V gene, J gene, CDR3 protein.

length: 11; V: TRBV7-9; J: TRBJ2-7; CDR3: ASSLDVTIERY
length: 13; V: TRBV19; J: TRBJ1-1; CDR3: ARTPTGTGDTEAF
length: 13; V: TRBV2; J: TRBJ1-3; CDR3: ASSDRWTTGNTIY
length: 13; V: TRBV2; J: TRBJ2-5; CDR3: ASSPTGTGQETQY
length: 14; V: TRBV6-1; J: TRBJ1-2; CDR3: ASSEVHTDGFYGYT
length: 14; V: TRBV7-9; J: TRBJ1-1; CDR3: ASSSPPDRLNTEAF
length: 13; V: TRBV12-3/TRBV12-4; J: TRBJ2-6; CDR3: ASSGRGPSANVLT
length: 11; V: TRBV5-4; J: TRBJ1-4; CDR3: ASSLDIGEKLF
length: 16; V: TRBV7-3; J: TRBJ2-7; CDR3: ASSLLMGGTGGAYEQY
length: 12; V: TRBV7-9; J: TRBJ1-2; CDR3: ASSRTSENYGYT
length: 13; V: TRBV7-2; J: TRBJ1-6; CDR3: ASSSPSSYNSPLH
length: 12; V: TRBV11-2; J: TRBJ1-2; CDR3: ASSLASDIYGYT
length: 9; V: TRBV19; J: TRBJ2-5; CDR3: ATWTGGTQY
length: 12; V: TRBV20-1; J: TRBJ1-6; CDR3: SARADRGWSPLH
length: 11; V: TRBV7-2; J: TRBJ2-7; CDR3: ASSFGSLYEQY
length: 12; V: TRBV10-3; J: TRBJ2-3; CDR3: AISEGDGTDTQY
length: 12; V: TRBV7-9; J: TRBJ2-2; CDR3: ASSLEGVTGELF
length: 11; V: TRBV11-2; J: TRBJ2-5; CDR3: ASSQGLAGTQY
length: 10; V: TRBV7-2; J: TRBJ2-7; CDR3: ASSRDGFEQY
length: 12; V: TRBV7-9; J: TRBJ1-2; CDR3: ASILPGPEGGYT
length: 11; V: TRBV9; J: TRBJ2-2; CDR3: ASSSGVGGELF
length: 14; V: TRBV5-5; J: TRBJ2-2; CDR3: ASSSSGRARTGELF
length: 12; V: TRBV7-9; J: TRBJ2-2; CDR3: ASSLGVVTGELF
length: 12; V: TRBV7-2; J: TRBJ1-6; CDR3: ASSPKGFDSPLH
length: 10; V: TRBV7-2; J: TRBJ2-7; CDR3: ASSLVFSEQY
length: 12; V: TRBV5-6; J: TRBJ1-1; CDR3: ASSLVGPGTEAF
length: 13; V: TRBV4-1; J: TRBJ1-4; CDR3: ASSQVWGTLEKLF
length: 11; V: TRBV12-3/TRBV12-4; J: TRBJ1-1; CDR3: ASRPPTDTEAF
length: 13; V: TRBV12-3/TRBV12-4; J: TRBJ1-2; CDR3: ASSPPTGGSYGYT
length: 13; V: TRBV5-8; J: TRBJ2-7; CDR3: ASSLEGQTEDEQY
length: 13; V: TRBV14; J: TRBJ2-2; CDR3: ASSQARGGAGELF
length: 13; V: TRBV12-3/TRBV12-4; J: TRBJ1-2; CDR3: ASSGPGTGSYGYT
length: 12; V: TRBV7-9; J: TRBJ2-5; CDR3: ASSSRHGAETQY
length: 10; V: TRBV7-8; J: TRBJ1-2; CDR3: ASSRGGNGYT
length: 11; V: TRBV29-1; J: TRBJ2-2; CDR3: SVPRWGTGELF
length: 11; V: TRBV29-1; J: TRBJ2-2; CDR3: SVERSNTGELF
length: 12; V: TRBV10-3; J: TRBJ2-7; CDR3: AIRPDRLTYEQY
length: 13; V: TRBV7-2; J: TRBJ1-1; CDR3: ASSLGQFMNTEAF
length: 10; V: TRBV6-1; J: TRBJ2-5; CDR3: ASARLQETQY
length: 12; V: TRBV20-1; J: TRBJ2-7; CDR3: SARGEGRFREQY
length: 14; V: TRBV24-1; J: TRBJ2-2; CDR3: ATSDSRGTNTGELF
length: 14; V: TRBV20-1; J: TRBJ1-5; CDR3: SARATGAAPNQPQH
length: 11; V: TRBV12-3/TRBV12-4; J: TRBJ1-1; CDR3: ASSLSSGREAF
length: 12; V: TRBV2; J: TRBJ2-7; CDR3: ASIHGTGADEQY
length: 12; V: TRBV6-5; J: TRBJ1-1; CDR3: ASSLTEGGPEAF
length: 14; V: TRBV7-9; J: TRBJ2-2; CDR3: ASSQGGAVNTGELF
length: 13; V: TRBV9; J: TRBJ2-7; CDR3: ASSAGGGIGYEQY
length: 11; V: TRBV7-2; J: TRBJ2-7; CDR3: ASSFGLAGEQY
length: 12; V: TRBV7-2; J: TRBJ1-1; CDR3: ASSSPEVAPEAF
length: 12; V: TRBV12-3/TRBV12-4; J: TRBJ1-1; CDR3: ASRVSRANTEAF
length: 9; V: TRBV10-2; J: TRBJ2-7; CDR3: ASSDGGEQY
length: 14; V: TRBV10-3; J: TRBJ2-3; CDR3: AIGDGDSGRTDTQY